What follows are 2 T cell receptor beta chains derived from one specimen sequenced in a study of blood T cell repertoires in COVID-19. Sequencing used immunoSEQ multiplex PCR; TCRdb keeps in-frame clones, though not all of them. The sample records under 110,000 clones, over 80% being singletons. The sequenced material came from peripheral blood. Receptors were obtained from a middle-aged man with active COVID-19.

This sequence joins TRBV14 and TRBJ2-7; TRBD1 is a possible D gene (6 bases). V lost 1 base to trimming and J lost 2 bases, with 15 bases between them. The length of the CDR3 is 16 residues. Looked up from germline, CDR1 is SGHDN and CDR2 is FVKESK. Here the CDR3 DNA reads TGTGCCAGCAGCCAAGGGGGGCCAGGGATAACCTACGAGCAGTACTTC. Protein sequence: CASSQGGPGITYEQYF.

The rearrangement joins TRBV20-1 to TRBJ2-3, with no clear D. The ends were cut back, 3 bases at V and 5 bases at J, with 9 bases in the middle. CDR1 DFQATT and CDR2 SNEGSKA come from the germline V gene (reference sequence). This CDR3 has 12 residues. The CDR3 sequence is CSASPVIDTQYF. The CDR3 coding sequence is TGCAGTGCTAGTCCGGTTATAGATACGCAGTATTTT.